This entry lists 14 T cell receptor beta chains sequenced from one sample in a study of long-term antiretroviral therapy in people with HIV. The run of the v3.0 immunoSEQ assay was at survey level. The table came from immunoSEQ multiplex PCR; TCRdb's copy has only in-frame clones and leaves some out. The top ten clones hold approximately 5% of a sample with about 21,000 clones, roughly four fifths of them seen once. The specimen comprised unsorted PBMCs, sampled 0.2 years after starting antiretroviral therapy. The receptors come from a woman in her 30s with HIV.

About this clone itself: The identical CDR3 is also encoded by other nucleotide sequences in the sample. The rearrangement joins TRBV15 to TRBJ1-5; no definite D call. From germline, CDR1 is LNHNV and CDR2 YYDKDF (reference sequence). Trimming pared 0 bases from V and 0 bases from J, leaving 6 bases between. The CDR3 spans 15 residues. The CDR3 nucleotides are TGTGCCACCAGCAGAGATCCGAGTAGCAATCAGCCCCAGCATTTT. It translates to CATSRDPSSNQPQHF.

The rearrangement links TRBV25-1 to TRBJ2-1; TRBD1 aligns across 12 bases. Germline CDR1 MGHDK, CDR2 SYGVNS. The CDR3 spans 18 residues. Trimming removed 7 bases from V and 5 bases from J; junction bases left unmatched: 15. This CDR3 is CASTRRTMGQGANNEQFF. CDR3 DNA: TGTGCCAGCACTCGGAGAACCATGGGACAGGGGGCGAACAATGAGCAGTTCTTC.

This clone was recorded once. The chain joins TRBV7-2 to TRBJ1-2, with TRBD1 matching over 8 bases. This CDR3 has 18 residues. The germline V gene encodes CDR1 SGHTA and CDR2 FQGNSA. V trimming: 2 bases; J trimming: 1 base; junction bases outside the gene matches: 12. CDR3 in amino acids: CASSLNTGGVESNYGYTF. Written as DNA, the CDR3 is TGTGCCAGCAGCTTAAATACAGGGGGGGTGGAAAGTAACTATGGCTACACCTTC.

The V call is TRBV7-6, the J call TRBJ2-1; TRBD2 aligns across 10 bases. Germline lookup yields CDR1 SGHVS and CDR2 FNYEAQ. The CDR3 is 16 residues long. J lost 7 bases, V lost 2 bases, and 8 bases had no gene match. The DNA of the CDR3 is TGTGCCAGCAGCTTAATAGCGGGGGGTATGGTAAATGAGCAGTTCTTC. Protein product: CASSLIAGGMVNEQFF.

The V and J genes are TRBV6-1 and TRBJ2-5; TRBD2 matches 11 bases. V shed 10 bases, J shed 3 bases, and the junction held 10 bases outside the gene matches. There are 15 residues in the CDR3. CDR1 is MNHNS, CDR2 SASEGT, per germline. CDR3 amino acids: CATLSGGAGEETQYF. CDR3 DNA sequence: TGTGCCACCCTTAGCGGGGGGGCGGGCGAAGAGACCCAGTACTTC.

V and J are TRBV27 and TRBJ1-1; D is ambiguous. Trimming took 3 bases from V and 2 from J, leaving 7 bases between them. CDR1 is MNHEY, CDR2 SMNVEV, per germline (reference sequence). The CDR3 has 13 amino acids. CDR3 in DNA: TGTGCCAGCAGTTTTAAACCCAACACTGAAGCTTTCTTT. Amino acid sequence: CASSFKPNTEAFF.

V gene TRBV6-1 combines with J gene TRBJ1-3; 10 positions match TRBD1. Trimming at V came to 7 bases and at J to 0 bases, leaving 3 bases not matched to a gene. The CDR3 totals 15 residues. Germline loops: CDR1 MNHNS, CDR2 SASEGT. CDR3 sequence: CASMGQGNSGNTIYF. The CDR3 region has the DNA TGTGCCAGCATGGGACAGGGGAACTCTGGAAACACCATATATTTT.

The J gene is TRBJ1-5, the V gene TRBV19, with D uncertain. The CDR3 extends over 17 amino acids. Germline CDR1 is LNHDA and CDR2 is SQIVND (reference sequence). V shed 4 bases and J shed 2 bases, with 18 bases lying between them. The CDR3 DNA reads TGTGCCAGTAGTACTAACGGGCCGGGAGGAGGCAATCAGCCCCAGCATTTT. Its translation is CASSTNGPGGGNQPQHF.

V and J are TRBV10-3 and TRBJ1-2; 7 bases line up with TRBD1. The V segment lost 11 bases and the J segment 4 bases; nucleotides outside the gene matches: 13. This CDR3 is 14 amino acids long. Germline V CDR1 and CDR2: ENHRY, SYGVKD. CDR3 loop: CASKEGTAPYGYTF. The CDR3 region has the DNA TGTGCCTCAAAAGAAGGGACAGCCCCCTATGGCTACACCTTC.

This clone turned up a few times. The chain carries TRBV19 and TRBJ1-6; unclear D gene. Germline CDR1 and CDR2: LNHDA and SQIVND (reference sequence). Deletions cut 5 bases from V and 7 bases from J, with 6 bases between. The CDR3 consists of 12 residues. CDR3 sequence: CASSWANSPLHF. The CDR3, as DNA: TGTGCCAGTAGTTGGGCCAATTCACCCCTCCACTTT.

This sequence joins TRBV2 and TRBJ1-5, with D unresolved. The germline V and J ends were trimmed by 5 bases and 4 bases, with 15 bases remaining between them. This CDR3 has 15 amino acids. Germline CDR1 reads SNHLY; CDR2 reads FYNNEI. The CDR3 sequence is CASSPTGRLNQPQHF. For the CDR3, the DNA is TGTGCCAGCAGTCCCACCGGCAGGCTTAATCAGCCCCAGCATTTT.

This clone is a singleton in its sample. This chain links TRBV19 with TRBJ1-1; TRBD1 might be the D (6 bases). V dropped 1 base and J dropped 7 bases, with 28 bases sitting between them. Germline CDR1 reads LNHDA; CDR2 reads SQIVND (reference sequence). The CDR3 contains 19 residues. CDR3 amino acids: CASSIAQGRFSSRLLEAFF. In DNA, the CDR3 is TGTGCCAGTAGTATAGCACAGGGCCGTTTTAGCAGCCGCCTTCTTGAAGCTTTCTTT.

The rearrangement joins TRBV7-8 to TRBJ1-3, with D perhaps TRBD1 (6 bases). CDR1 and CDR2 (germline): SGHVS, FQNEAQ. Trimming removed 5 bases from V and 5 bases from J, with 25 bases in between. The CDR3 has 18 residues. The CDR3 DNA sequence: TGTGCCAGCAGCGTGCTCGAATTGGGACACATCCTAAGAAACACCATATATTTT. It is translated as CASSVLELGHILRNTIYF.

The chain couples TRBV27 to TRBJ2-3; TRBD1 aligns across 7 bases. The germline V gene has CDR1 MNHEY and CDR2 SMNVEV (reference sequence). CDR3 length: 21 amino acids. V lost 5 bases to trimming and J lost 3 bases; unmatched junction nucleotides: 26. CDR3 in DNA: TGTGCCAGCAGTCGCCATCCTCCCGGGACAGAGCTAAAGGAGAGGACAGATACGCAGTATTTT. Its translation is CASSRHPPGTELKERTDTQYF.